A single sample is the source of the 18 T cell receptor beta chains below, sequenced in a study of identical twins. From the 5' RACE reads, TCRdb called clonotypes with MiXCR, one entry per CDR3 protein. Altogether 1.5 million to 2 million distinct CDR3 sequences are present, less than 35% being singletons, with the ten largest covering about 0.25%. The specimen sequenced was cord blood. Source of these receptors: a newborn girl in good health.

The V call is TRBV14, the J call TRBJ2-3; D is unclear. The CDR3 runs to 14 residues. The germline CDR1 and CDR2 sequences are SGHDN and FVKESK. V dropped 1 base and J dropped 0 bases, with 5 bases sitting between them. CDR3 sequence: CASSQGISTDTQYF. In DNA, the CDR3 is TGTGCCAGCAGCCAAGGCATTAGCACAGATACGCAGTATTTT.

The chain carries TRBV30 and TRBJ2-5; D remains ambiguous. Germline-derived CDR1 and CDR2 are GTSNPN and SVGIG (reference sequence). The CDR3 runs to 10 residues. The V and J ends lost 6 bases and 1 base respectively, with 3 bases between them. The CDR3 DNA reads TGTGCCTGTACCCAAGAGACCCAGTACTTC. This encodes CACTQETQYF.

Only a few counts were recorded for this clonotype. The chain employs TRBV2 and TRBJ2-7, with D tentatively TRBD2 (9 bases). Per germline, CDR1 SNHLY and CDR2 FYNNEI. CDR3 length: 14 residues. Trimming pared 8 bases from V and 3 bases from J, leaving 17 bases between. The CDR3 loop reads CASGQGLADYEQYF. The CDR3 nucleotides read TGTGCCAGCGGACAGGGACTAGCAGACTACGAGCAGTACTTC.

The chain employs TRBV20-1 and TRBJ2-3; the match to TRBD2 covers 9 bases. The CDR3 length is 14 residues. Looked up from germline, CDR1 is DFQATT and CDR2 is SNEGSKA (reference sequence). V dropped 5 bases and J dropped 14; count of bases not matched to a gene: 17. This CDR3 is CSAGGQPLAGFGYF. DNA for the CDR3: TGCAGTGCTGGAGGCCAACCTCTAGCGGGATTTGGGTATTTT.

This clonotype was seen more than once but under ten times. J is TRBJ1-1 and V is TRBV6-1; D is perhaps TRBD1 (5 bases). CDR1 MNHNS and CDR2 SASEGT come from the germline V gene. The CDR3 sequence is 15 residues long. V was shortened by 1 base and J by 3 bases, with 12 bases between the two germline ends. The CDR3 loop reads CASSEEVAGYTEAFF. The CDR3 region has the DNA TGTGCCAGCAGTGAAGAAGTGGCAGGGTACACTGAAGCTTTCTTT.

This CDR3 is CASSQDKRRSLFF. The CDR3 DNA sequence: TGTGCCAGCAGCCAAGATAAAAGAAGGTCTCTGTTTTTT. The chain is built from TRBV3-1 and TRBJ1-4; no clear D. Trimming stripped 0 bases from V and 14 bases from J, with 13 bases between. Germline values: CDR1 LGHDT, CDR2 YNNKEL (reference sequence). The CDR3 is made up of 13 amino acids.

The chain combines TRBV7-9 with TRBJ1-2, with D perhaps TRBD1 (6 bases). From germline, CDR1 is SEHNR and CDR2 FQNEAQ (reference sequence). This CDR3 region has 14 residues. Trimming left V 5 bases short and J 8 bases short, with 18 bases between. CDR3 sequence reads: CASSTQGGTYGYTF. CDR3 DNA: TGTGCCAGCAGCACTCAGGGTGGGACATACGGCTACACCTTC.

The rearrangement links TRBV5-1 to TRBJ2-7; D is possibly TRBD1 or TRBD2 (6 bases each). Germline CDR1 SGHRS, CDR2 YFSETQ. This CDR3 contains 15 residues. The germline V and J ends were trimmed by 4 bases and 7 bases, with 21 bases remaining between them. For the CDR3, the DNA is TGCGCCAGCAGCCGACCGGGGGCCCTCTACAATGAGCAGTACTTC. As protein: CASSRPGALYNEQYF.

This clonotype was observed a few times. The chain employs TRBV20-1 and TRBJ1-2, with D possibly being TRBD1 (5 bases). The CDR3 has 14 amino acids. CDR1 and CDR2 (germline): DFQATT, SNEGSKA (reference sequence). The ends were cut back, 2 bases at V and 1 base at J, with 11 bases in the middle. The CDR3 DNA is TGCAGTGCTAGAACCCGACAGCTTAACTATGGCTACACCTTC. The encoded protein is CSARTRQLNYGYTF.

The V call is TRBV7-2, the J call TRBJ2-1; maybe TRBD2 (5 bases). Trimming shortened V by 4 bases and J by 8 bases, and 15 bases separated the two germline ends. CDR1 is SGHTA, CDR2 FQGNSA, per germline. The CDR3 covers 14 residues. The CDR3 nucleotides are TGTGCCAGCAGCTCTGGTTGGAGGCTCTATGAGCAGTTCTTC. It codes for CASSSGWRLYEQFF.

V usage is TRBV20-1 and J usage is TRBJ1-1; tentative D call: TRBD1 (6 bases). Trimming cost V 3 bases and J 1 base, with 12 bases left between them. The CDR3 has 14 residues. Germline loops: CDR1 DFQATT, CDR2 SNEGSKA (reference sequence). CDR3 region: CSARLGQSNTEAFF. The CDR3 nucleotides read TGCAGTGCTAGGCTTGGACAGTCGAACACTGAAGCTTTCTTT.

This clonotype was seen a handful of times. The CDR3 sequence is CASDTTSGHKYTQFF. Here the CDR3 DNA reads TGTGCCAGCGATACTACTAGCGGCCACAAATACACGCAGTTCTTC. The rearrangement uses TRBV3-1 and TRBJ2-1; 8 nucleotides align to TRBD2. The trim removed 8 bases at V and 12 bases at J, leaving 18 bases unmatched. Germline V gene data show CDR1 as LGHDT and CDR2 as YNNKEL (reference sequence). The CDR3 contains 15 residues.

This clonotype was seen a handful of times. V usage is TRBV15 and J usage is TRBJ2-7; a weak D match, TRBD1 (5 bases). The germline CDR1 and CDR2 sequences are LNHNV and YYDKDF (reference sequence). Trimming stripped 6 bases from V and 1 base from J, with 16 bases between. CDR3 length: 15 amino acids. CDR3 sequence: CATSRWEAGSYEQYF. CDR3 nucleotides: TGTGCCACCAGTCGATGGGAAGCAGGGTCCTACGAGCAGTACTTC.

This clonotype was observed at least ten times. The CDR3 nucleotides are TGCAGCGTCCGACTACCGGGGCAATACAATGAGCAGTTCTTC. It translates to CSVRLPGQYNEQFF. The chain has TRBV29-1 and TRBJ2-1; tentatively, D is TRBD1 or TRBD2 (5 bases each). The CDR3 extends over 14 amino acids. CDR1 is SQVTM and CDR2 is ANQGSEA in the germline V gene. V lost 6 bases and J lost 4, with 16 bases in between.

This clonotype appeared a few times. In DNA, the CDR3 is TGTGCCAGCAGTCAAGAGACAGGGTTAACTGAAGCTTTCTTT. Its protein product is CASSQETGLTEAFF. V usage is TRBV12-3 or TRBV12-4 and J usage is TRBJ1-1; 7 nucleotides agree with TRBD1. CDR3 length: 14 amino acids. Losses at the gene ends were 5 bases for V and 5 bases for J; bases not matched to a gene: 8.

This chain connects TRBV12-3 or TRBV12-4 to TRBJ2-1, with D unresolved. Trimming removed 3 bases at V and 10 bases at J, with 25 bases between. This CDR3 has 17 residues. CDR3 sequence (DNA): TGTGCCAGCAGTTTTTATAGAGTGGTGGTCGACGTGGAGGAGCAGTTCTTC. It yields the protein CASSFYRVVVDVEEQFF.

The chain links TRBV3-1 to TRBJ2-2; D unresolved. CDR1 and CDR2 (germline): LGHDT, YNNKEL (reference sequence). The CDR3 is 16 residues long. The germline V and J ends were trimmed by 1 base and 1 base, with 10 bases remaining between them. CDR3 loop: CASSQASRGNTGELFF. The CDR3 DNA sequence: TGTGCCAGCAGCCAAGCTTCTCGAGGGAACACCGGGGAGCTGTTTTTT.

The CDR3 region is CALDRDENTGELFF. In DNA form, the CDR3 reads TGTGCCCTAGACAGGGATGAGAACACCGGGGAGCTGTTTTTT. This chain connects TRBV25-1 to TRBJ2-2; 7 nucleotides match TRBD1. V was pared by 11 bases and J by 1 base, with 7 bases of the junction left unmatched. The CDR3 has 14 residues. The V gene's germline CDR1 is MGHDK and CDR2 SYGVNS.